Presented here are 21 T cell receptor beta chains from one specimen sequenced in a study of cytomegalovirus exposure and HLA in healthy donors. The PCR contained 60 Vbeta and 13 Jbeta primers. The table came from immunoSEQ multiplex PCR; TCRdb's copy has only in-frame clones and leaves some out. Of roughly 130,000 clones listed, 75% to 85% are singletons. Source material: PBMCs. The receptors were sampled from a man aged 45-65 years in good health and CMV-seronegative.

Notes on this clone: Germline and junction disagree at one end, which may indicate a read error. The sample holds other DNA sequences that translate to the same CDR3. V and J are TRBV30 and TRBJ1-6; D is unclear. Looked up from germline, CDR1 is GTSNPN and CDR2 is SVGIG (reference sequence). CDR3 length: 13 amino acids. The CDR3 sequence is CAWISSYNSPLHF. The CDR3 coding sequence is TGTGCCTGGATTAGCTCCTATAATTCCCCCCTCCACTTT. Filled out from reference TRBV30 and TRBJ1-6, the complete variable domain reads SQTIHQWPATLVQPVGSPLSLECTVEGTSNPNLYWYRQAAGRGLQLLFYSVGIGQISSEVPQNLSASRPQDRQFILSSKKLLLSDSGFYLCAWISSYNSPLHFGNGTRLTVT.

The genes are TRBV4-1 and TRBJ1-5; TRBD1 is a possible D gene (6 bases). In germline, CDR1 is MGHRA, CDR2 YSYEKL. V lost 3 bases, J lost 4 bases, and 19 bases lay in between. CDR3 size: 17 residues. The CDR3 nucleotides are TGCGCCAGCAGCCAGCTTATACTGGACAGACAAAATCAGCCCCAGCATTTT. Residues: CASSQLILDRQNQPQHF.

V and J are TRBV25-1 and TRBJ2-2; TRBD2 agrees at 9 bases. Germline CDR1 reads MGHDK; CDR2 reads SYGVNS. CDR3 size: 17 residues. V lost 6 bases, J lost 3 bases, and 11 bases stayed unmatched. The CDR3 is CASRTSGLVSDTGELFF. In nucleotides, the CDR3 is TGTGCCAGCAGAACTAGCGGGTTGGTTTCGGACACCGGGGAGCTGTTTTTT.

The chain combines TRBV15 with TRBJ1-1; D might be TRBD1 (6 bases). CDR3 length: 15 residues. Trimming pared 11 bases from V and 0 bases from J, leaving 19 bases between. Germline lookup yields CDR1 LNHNV and CDR2 YYDKDF (reference sequence). The CDR3 bases are TGTGCCTCACAGCAGGGGCGGTCGATGAACACTGAAGCTTTCTTT. It yields the protein CASQQGRSMNTEAFF.

The chain joins TRBV5-1 to TRBJ2-5; possible D gene TRBD1, 5 bases. The CDR3 is made up of 13 amino acids. Germline V lookup: CDR1 SGHRS, CDR2 YFSETQ. Trimming stripped 3 bases from V and 5 bases from J, with 11 bases between. In DNA form, the CDR3 reads TGCGCCAGCAGCTCGACAGCTCGCGAGACCCAGTACTTC. Protein product: CASSSTARETQYF. Supplemented by reference TRBV5-1 and TRBJ2-5, the full variable domain reads KAGVTQTPRYLIKTRGQQVTLSCSPISGHRSVSWYQQTPGQGLQFLFEYFSETQRNKGNFPGRFSGRQFSNSRSEMNVSTLELGDSALYLCASSSTARETQYFGPGTRLLVL.

The chain combines TRBV5-5 with TRBJ1-1; no clear D gene. The CDR3 is 15 residues long. The germline V and J ends were trimmed by 0 bases and 1 base, with 10 bases remaining between them. The germline CDR1 and CDR2 sequences are SGHKS and YYEKEE (reference sequence). CDR3 amino acids: CASSLGVFGNTEAFF. CDR3 nucleotide sequence: TGTGCCAGCAGCTTGGGCGTATTCGGGAACACTGAAGCTTTCTTT.

The V call is TRBV4-1, the J call TRBJ2-7, with TRBD2 identical over 7 bases. V was clipped by 1 base and J by 2 bases; unmatched bases: 5. The V gene's germline CDR1 is MGHRA and CDR2 YSYEKL. The CDR3 has 15 amino acids. The CDR3 here is CASSQGGGGPYEQYF. Here the CDR3 DNA reads TGCGCCAGCAGCCAAGGCGGCGGGGGACCCTACGAGCAGTACTTC.

V is TRBV10-3 and J is TRBJ1-2, with 7 bases lining up with TRBD1. Germline CDR1 reads ENHRY; CDR2 reads SYGVKD. V was clipped by 3 bases and J by 6 bases; unmatched bases: 10. The CDR3 consists of 15 residues. The CDR3 nucleotides are TGTGCCATCAGTGACTGGGACAGCCCTAGGGATGGCTACACCTTC. It translates to CAISDWDSPRDGYTF.

This chain uses TRBV15 with TRBJ2-5, with 10 bases fitting TRBD2. Trimming removed 3 bases from V and 3 bases from J; junction bases left unmatched: 1. Germline CDR1 is LNHNV and CDR2 is YYDKDF (reference sequence). The CDR3 consists of 14 residues. CDR3 in amino acids: CATSSTSGEETQYF. The CDR3 bases are TGTGCCACCAGCAGCACTAGCGGGGAAGAGACCCAGTACTTC.

A word on this clone: Different DNA sequences within this sample yield the same CDR3. The chain is built from TRBV19 and TRBJ2-1; 8 nucleotides align to TRBD1. CDR1 is LNHDA and CDR2 is SQIVND in the germline V gene (reference sequence). The length of the CDR3 is 15 residues. The V segment lost 1 base and the J segment 1 base; nucleotides outside the gene matches: 0. The DNA of the CDR3 is TGTGCCAGTAGTATAGGGACAGGGTCCTACAATGAGCAGTTCTTC. As protein: CASSIGTGSYNEQFF.

V is TRBV15 and J is TRBJ2-7; D is unresolved. Germline CDR1 is LNHNV and CDR2 is YYDKDF (reference sequence). CDR3 length equals 14 residues. The V end lost 0 bases, the J end lost 7 bases, and 13 bases lay between the germline ends. In DNA form, the CDR3 reads TGTGCCACCAGCAGAGATCCGCAGCGTGGGGAGCAGTACTTC. It encodes CATSRDPQRGEQYF.

The chain couples TRBV7-9 to TRBJ2-3; a weak D match, TRBD1 (6 bases). The CDR3 extends over 15 amino acids. CDR1 and CDR2 from the germline V gene are SEHNR and FQNEAQ (reference sequence). Trimming cost V 5 bases and J 2 bases, with 14 bases left between them. CDR3 protein: CASSARDKTTDTQYF. CDR3 in DNA: TGTGCCAGCAGCGCACGGGACAAGACCACAGATACGCAGTATTTT. Complete variable domain (other parts from reference TRBV7-9 and TRBJ2-3): DTGVSQNPRHKITKRGQNVTFRCDPISEHNRLYWYRQTLGQGPEFLTYFQNEAQLEKSRLLSDRFSAERPKGSFSTLEIQRTEQGDSAMYLCASSARDKTTDTQYFGPGTRLTVL.

The chain carries TRBV6-5 and TRBJ2-5, with 8 bases fitting TRBD2. The length of the CDR3 is 16 residues. In germline, CDR1 is MNHEY, CDR2 SVGAGI. After removal of 0 bases from V and 4 bases from J, the junction contained 7 bases not matched to a gene. The CDR3: CASSYSHGGGLETQYF. CDR3 sequence (DNA): TGTGCCAGCAGTTACTCGCACGGGGGGGGGTTAGAGACCCAGTACTTC.

The rearrangement uses TRBV10-3 and TRBJ2-3; D remains unclear. V lost 2 bases, J lost 2 bases, and 8 bases lay in between. Per the germline V gene, CDR1 is ENHRY and CDR2 is SYGVKD. The CDR3 contains 14 residues. For the CDR3, the DNA is TGTGCCATCAGTGAGCCTCTACCCACAGATACGCAGTATTTT. This gives the protein CAISEPLPTDTQYF.

The chain uses TRBV6-6 and TRBJ2-3, with D maybe TRBD2 (5 bases). Germline assignment: CDR1 MNHNY and CDR2 SVGAGI (reference sequence). The V and J ends lost 2 bases and 2 bases respectively, with 14 bases between them. The CDR3 runs 16 residues. The CDR3 nucleotides read TGTGCCAGCAGTTACCCCCCAGCGGACCTCACAGATACGCAGTATTTT. Its protein is CASSYPPADLTDTQYF.

The chain employs TRBV6-1 and TRBJ2-7; TRBD1 aligns across 7 bases. The CDR3 spans 15 residues. V was clipped by 6 bases and J by 2 bases; unmatched bases: 10. Germline assignment: CDR1 MNHNS and CDR2 SASEGT. CDR3: CASSDPGQGAYEQYF. The CDR3 DNA reads as TGTGCCAGCAGCGACCCTGGGCAGGGGGCCTACGAGCAGTACTTC.

The chain links TRBV5-1 to TRBJ1-1; maybe TRBD1 (6 bases). From germline, CDR1 is SGHRS and CDR2 YFSETQ. V was shortened by 5 bases and J by 1 base, with 12 bases between the two germline ends. This CDR3 has 14 residues. The DNA for the CDR3 is TGCGCCAGCAGTGAAACAGGGTCGAACACTGAAGCTTTCTTT. Translating gives CASSETGSNTEAFF.

The rearrangement links TRBV10-1 to TRBJ1-1; possible D gene TRBD1, 5 bases. Germline CDR1 reads WNHNN; CDR2 reads SYGVQD (reference sequence). CDR3 size: 14 residues. Trimming took off 4 bases at V and 4 bases at J, with 13 bases between the two ends. CDR3 amino acids: CASSAGPGGTEAFF. The CDR3 DNA is TGCGCCAGCAGTGCAGGGCCCGGGGGCACTGAAGCTTTCTTT.

The chain links TRBV7-6 to TRBJ2-2; a possible D gene is TRBD2 (6 bases). CDR1 is SGHVS and CDR2 is FNYEAQ in the germline V gene. The CDR3 extends over 14 amino acids. Between the trimmed V and J ends, which lost 5 bases and 6 bases, there was a span of 13 bases. The CDR3: CASSIRLVPGELFF. CDR3 nucleotide sequence: TGTGCCAGCAGCATTCGACTAGTTCCCGGGGAGCTGTTTTTT.

CDR3 residues: CSVLGLAGTFNEQFF. In nucleotides, the CDR3 is TGCAGCGTACTAGGGCTAGCGGGGACTTTCAATGAGCAGTTCTTC. The V and J genes are TRBV29-1 and TRBJ2-1, with TRBD2 identical over 9 bases. The V and J ends lost 6 bases and 6 bases, in that order; junction bases with no gene match: 12. This CDR3 has 15 amino acids. Germline values: CDR1 SQVTM, CDR2 ANQGSEA.

The V and J genes are TRBV5-6 and TRBJ2-7, with D perhaps TRBD1 (6 bases). Between the trimmed V and J ends, which lost 0 bases and 3 bases, there was a span of 10 bases. Per germline, CDR1 SGHDT and CDR2 YYEEEE. The length of the CDR3 is 14 residues. The CDR3 region has the DNA TGTGCCAGCAGCTTGGCAGGGACATACTACGAGCAGTACTTC. The encoded protein is CASSLAGTYYEQYF.